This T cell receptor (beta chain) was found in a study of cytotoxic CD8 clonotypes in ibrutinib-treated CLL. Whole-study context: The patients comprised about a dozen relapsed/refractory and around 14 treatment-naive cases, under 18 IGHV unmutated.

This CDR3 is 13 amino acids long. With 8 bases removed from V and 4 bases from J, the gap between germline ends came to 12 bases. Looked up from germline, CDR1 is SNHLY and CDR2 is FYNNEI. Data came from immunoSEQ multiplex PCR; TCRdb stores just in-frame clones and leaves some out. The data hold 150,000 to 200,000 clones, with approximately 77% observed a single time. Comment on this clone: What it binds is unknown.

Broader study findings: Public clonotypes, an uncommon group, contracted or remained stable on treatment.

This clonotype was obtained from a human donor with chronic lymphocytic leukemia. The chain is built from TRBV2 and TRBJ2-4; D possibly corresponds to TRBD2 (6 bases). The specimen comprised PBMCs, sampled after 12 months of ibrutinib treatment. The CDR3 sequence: CASHGTVKNIQYF. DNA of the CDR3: TGTGCCAGCCACGGGACTGTGAAAAACATTCAGTACTTC.